This record covers a single TCR beta chain. Sequenced by immunoSEQ multiplex PCR; TCRdb stores in-frame clones only, minus some. The data show around 100,000 clones, roughly 91% seen once. The entry originates in a study of T cell responses to AZD1222 COVID-19 vaccine. This CDR3 is 14 amino acids long. Looked up from germline, CDR1 is SGDLS and CDR2 is YYNGEE. V lost 3 bases, J lost 4 bases, and 6 bases stayed unmatched. The chain joins TRBV9 to TRBJ1-2; 7 bases line up with TRBD1. The specimen comprised peripheral blood, sampled on day 0 of AZD1222 vaccination. The TCR was taken from an adult in good health. CDR3 loop: CASSDWTGRYGYTF. DNA of the CDR3: TGTGCCAGCAGCGACTGGACAGGCCGCTATGGCTACACCTTC.